The rows below give T cell receptor beta chains drawn from one sample of a study of cytomegalovirus exposure and HLA in healthy donors. Clones were read by immunoSEQ multiplex PCR, and TCRdb kept only the in-frame ones, dropping some. The profile covers around 130,000 clones, with roughly 69% appearing a single time and 2.9% taken by the ten largest. The sequenced sample consisted of PBMCs. The receptors shown here come from a human donor in good health. The CDR3 runs from the conserved cysteine through the conserved F or W. D genes are given only for firm matches. Size tells how often a clone was seen (once, few, many) or the class of an expanded clone, and some rows leave it out.

D gene,clone size,CDR3 length,V gene,J gene,CDR3 protein,CDR3 DNA
NA,NA,14,TRBV10-3,TRBJ1-6,CAITSDSYNSPLHF,TGTGCCATCACGAGTGACTCCTATAATTCACCCCTCCACTTT
NA,NA,14,TRBV28,TRBJ2-2,CASRMTHFTGELFF,TGTGCCAGCAGGATGACACATTTCACCGGGGAGCTGTTTTTT
NA,NA,17,TRBV19,TRBJ1-4,CASSSAGRDISGEKLFF,TGTGCCAGTAGTAGCGCCGGGAGGGACATATCCGGTGAAAAACTGTTTTTT
TRBD1,NA,18,TRBV27,TRBJ1-5,CASSSRGTVRISNQPQHF,TGTGCCAGCAGTTCTAGGGGGACAGTCCGAATTAGCAATCAGCCCCAGCATTTT
NA,few,15,TRBV30,TRBJ2-5,CAWSVPRLSQETQYF,TGTGCCTGGAGTGTACCTAGACTCTCCCAAGAGACCCAGTACTTC
TRBD2,NA,14,TRBV5-4,TRBJ2-1,CASSQAGGVNEQFF,TGTGCCAGCAGCCAAGCGGGAGGGGTTAATGAGCAGTTCTTC
TRBD1,NA,15,TRBV6-5,TRBJ1-1,CASSPHNRDRNEAFF,TGTGCCAGCAGTCCACATAACCGGGACAGGAATGAAGCTTTCTTT
TRBD2,NA,17,TRBV7-2,TRBJ2-3,CASSFALAGAIVDTQYF,TGTGCCAGCAGCTTTGCCCTAGCGGGAGCTATTGTAGATACGCAGTATTTT
TRBD1,NA,12,TRBV2,TRBJ2-7,CASSAQGYEQYF,TGTGCCAGCAGTGCACAGGGGTACGAGCAGTACTTC
TRBD1,NA,16,TRBV18,TRBJ1-5,CASSPGTGYSNQPQHF,TGTGCCAGCTCACCTGGGACAGGATATAGCAATCAGCCCCAGCATTTT
NA,NA,16,TRBV27,TRBJ1-1,CASSSLKTGKNTEAFF,TGTGCCAGCAGTTCGCTAAAGACAGGAAAAAACACTGAAGCTTTCTTT
NA,NA,15,TRBV11-2,TRBJ2-7,CASSLVGPQRDEQYF,TGTGCCAGCAGCTTAGTAGGCCCCCAGCGGGACGAGCAGTACTTC
NA,NA,15,TRBV4-3,TRBJ2-7,CASSQINTGSYEQYF,TGCGCCAGCAGCCAGATTAATACAGGGTCATACGAGCAGTACTTC
NA,NA,15,TRBV4-3,TRBJ2-7,CASSLRLVGGYEQYF,TGCGCCAGCAGCCTTAGGTTGGTGGGGGGCTACGAGCAGTACTTC
NA,NA,15,TRBV5-1,TRBJ2-7,CASSLAGKGNYEQYF,TGCGCCAGCAGCTTGGCCGGGAAAGGGAACTACGAGCAGTACTTC
NA,NA,15,TRBV7-9,TRBJ2-3,CASSFGGASTDTQYF,TGTGCCAGCAGCTTCGGAGGGGCGTCCACAGATACGCAGTATTTT
TRBD1,NA,15,TRBV27,TRBJ1-1,CASRGQGAPYTEAFF,TGTGCCAGCAGGGGACAGGGGGCACCGTACACTGAAGCTTTCTTT
NA,NA,14,TRBV28,TRBJ2-1,CAASGGEGYNEQFF,TGTGCCGCGTCGGGCGGAGAGGGTTACAATGAGCAGTTCTTC
NA,few,12,TRBV30,TRBJ2-1,CAWTQSSNEQFF,TGTGCCTGGACCCAATCGAGCAATGAGCAGTTCTTC
NA,NA,17,TRBV7-8,TRBJ2-7,CASSLLFQPTNPYEQYF,TGTGCCAGCAGCTTACTTTTCCAACCTACTAACCCCTACGAGCAGTACTTC
NA,NA,13,TRBV11-2,TRBJ2-1,CASSLGTTSEQFF,TGTGCCAGCAGCTTAGGGACTACCTCTGAGCAGTTCTTC
NA,NA,14,TRBV10-3,TRBJ2-7,CASLGGAPLYEQYF,TGTGCCAGTTTGGGGGGGGCTCCCCTCTACGAGCAGTACTTC
NA,NA,12,TRBV6-5,TRBJ1-6,CASSYIARPLHF,TGTGCCAGCAGTTACATCGCGAGACCCCTCCACTTT
NA,NA,15,TRBV2,TRBJ2-5,CASSEIKVAAETQYF,TGTGCCAGCAGTGAAATAAAGGTAGCGGCAGAGACCCAGTACTTC
NA,NA,16,TRBV7-6,TRBJ2-7,CASSLAEGRGRNEQYF,TGTGCCAGCAGCTTAGCCGAGGGGCGGGGAAGAAACGAGCAGTACTTC
TRBD1,once,14,TRBV19,TRBJ1-2,CASSPGTDGYGYTF,TGTGCCAGCAGCCCCGGGACAGACGGCTATGGCTACACCTTC
TRBD2,once,16,TRBV4-2,TRBJ2-2,CASSQGGTSGSGELFF,TGTGCCAGCAGCCAAGGGGGAACTAGCGGGTCCGGGGAGCTGTTTTTT
TRBD2,NA,19,TRBV30,TRBJ2-3,CAWSVHVASGGYDRDTQYF,TGTGCCTGGAGTGTACATGTGGCTAGCGGGGGGTATGATAGAGATACGCAGTATTTT
NA,NA,15,TRBV4-2,TRBJ1-5,CASSQDMGGRQPQHF,TGTGCCAGCAGCCAAGATATGGGGGGGAGGCAGCCCCAGCATTTT
TRBD2,NA,13,TRBV6-6,TRBJ2-7,CASSYLAGVEQYF,TGTGCCAGCAGTTACCTAGCGGGAGTTGAGCAGTACTTC
NA,once,15,TRBV28,TRBJ2-7,CASSLSSSGSYEQYF,TGTGCCAGCAGTTTGTCATCAAGCGGGTCCTACGAGCAGTACTTC
NA,NA,14,TRBV21-1,TRBJ2-7,CASHRSRFRGEQYF,TGTGCCAGCCATCGGTCTCGGTTTCGTGGCGAGCAGTACTTC
NA,few,14,TRBV11-1,TRBJ1-1,CASSLYWANTEAFF,TGTGCCAGCAGCTTATACTGGGCGAACACTGAAGCTTTCTTT
TRBD2,NA,16,TRBV7-2,TRBJ2-5,CASSSRLAGSQETQYF,TGTGCCAGCAGCTCCAGACTAGCGGGGAGCCAAGAGACCCAGTACTTC
TRBD1,NA,15,TRBV7-6,TRBJ1-2,CASAPGGAADYGYTF,TGTGCCAGCGCTCCAGGGGGCGCTGCTGACTATGGCTACACCTTC
NA,NA,17,TRBV27,TRBJ2-3,CASSLLRSRGTMDTQYF,TGTGCCAGCAGTTTACTCCGCTCTCGCGGGACCATGGATACGCAGTATTTT
NA,NA,13,TRBV29-1,TRBJ1-1,CSAPGQPNTEAFF,TGCAGCGCTCCGGGACAACCGAACACTGAAGCTTTCTTT